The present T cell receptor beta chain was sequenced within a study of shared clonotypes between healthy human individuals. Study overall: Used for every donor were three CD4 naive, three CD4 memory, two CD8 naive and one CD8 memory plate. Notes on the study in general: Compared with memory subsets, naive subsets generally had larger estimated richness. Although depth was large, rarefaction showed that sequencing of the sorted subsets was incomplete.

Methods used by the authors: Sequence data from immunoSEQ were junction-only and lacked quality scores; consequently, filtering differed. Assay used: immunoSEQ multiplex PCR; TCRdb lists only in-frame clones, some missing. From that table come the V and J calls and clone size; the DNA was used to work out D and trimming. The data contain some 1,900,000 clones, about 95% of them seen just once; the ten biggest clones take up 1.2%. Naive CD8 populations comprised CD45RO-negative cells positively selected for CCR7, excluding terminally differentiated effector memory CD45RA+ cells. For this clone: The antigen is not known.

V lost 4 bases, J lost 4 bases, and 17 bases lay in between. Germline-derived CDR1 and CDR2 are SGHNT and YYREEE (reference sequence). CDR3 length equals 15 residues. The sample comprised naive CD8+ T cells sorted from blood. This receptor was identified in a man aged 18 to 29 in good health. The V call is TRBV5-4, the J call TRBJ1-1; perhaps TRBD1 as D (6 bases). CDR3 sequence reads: CASSISLGASTEAFF. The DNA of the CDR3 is TGTGCCAGCAGCATAAGTCTGGGGGCGAGCACTGAAGCTTTCTTT.